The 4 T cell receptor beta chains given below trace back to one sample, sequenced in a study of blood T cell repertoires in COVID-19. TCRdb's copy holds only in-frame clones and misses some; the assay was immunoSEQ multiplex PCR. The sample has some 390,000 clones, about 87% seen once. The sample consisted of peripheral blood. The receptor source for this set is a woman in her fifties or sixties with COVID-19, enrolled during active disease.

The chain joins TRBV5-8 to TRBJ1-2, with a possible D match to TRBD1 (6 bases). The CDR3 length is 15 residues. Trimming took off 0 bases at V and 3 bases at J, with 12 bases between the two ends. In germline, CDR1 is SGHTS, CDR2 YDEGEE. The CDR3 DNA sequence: TGTGCCAGCAGCTTGGAGGCAGGGGATGACTATGGCTACACCTTC. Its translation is CASSLEAGDDYGYTF.

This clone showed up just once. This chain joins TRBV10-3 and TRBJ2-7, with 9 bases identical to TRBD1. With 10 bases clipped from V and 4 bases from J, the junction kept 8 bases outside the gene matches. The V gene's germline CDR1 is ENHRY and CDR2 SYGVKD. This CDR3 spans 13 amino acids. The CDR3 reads CASTGTGTYEQYF. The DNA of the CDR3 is TGTGCCAGCACCGGGACAGGGACTTACGAGCAGTACTTC.

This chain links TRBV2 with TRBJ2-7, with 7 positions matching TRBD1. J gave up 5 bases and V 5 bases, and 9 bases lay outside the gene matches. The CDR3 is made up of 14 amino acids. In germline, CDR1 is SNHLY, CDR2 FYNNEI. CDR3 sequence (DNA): TGTGCCAGCAGTTTTGACAGGGTGGGACACGAGCAGTACTTC. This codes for CASSFDRVGHEQYF.

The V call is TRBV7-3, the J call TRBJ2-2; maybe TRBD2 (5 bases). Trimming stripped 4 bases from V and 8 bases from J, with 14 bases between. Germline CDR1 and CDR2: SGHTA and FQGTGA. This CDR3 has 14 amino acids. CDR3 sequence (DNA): TGTGCCAGCAGCTCCGGGATTAAAAGTGGGGAGCTGTTTTTT. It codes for CASSSGIKSGELFF.